Included here is one T cell receptor beta chain sequence, with context. What it binds is unknown. From germline, CDR1 is MDHEN and CDR2 SYDVKM. V was cut by 3 bases and J by 0 bases, with 9 bases left in between. The CDR3 consists of 15 residues. This record comes from a study of cytomegalovirus exposure and HLA in healthy donors. Primers: 60 Vbeta forward and 13 Jbeta reverse. Produced via immunoSEQ multiplex PCR; TCRdb's table is partial and in-frame only. The sample yields just over 60,000 clones, more than 75% seen once. General study results and limits: A later analysis found TCR association rates differed by HLA locus, highest for DRB1 and lowest for HLA-C. Reported performance of the classifier showed diagnosis of cytomegalovirus status with high specificity and sensitivity.

The chain employs TRBV28 and TRBJ1-5; perhaps TRBD1 as D (5 bases). This clonotype originated in a man between 18 and 29 years old in good health and CMV-seronegative. The sequencing input was PBMCs. CDR3 sequence reads: CASSLGGDSNQPQHF. The CDR3, as DNA: TGTGCCAGCAGTTTGGGGGGAGATAGCAATCAGCCCCAGCATTTT.